This is a list of T cell receptor beta chains from one sample in a study of blood T cell repertoires in COVID-19. Repertoires were generated with immunoSEQ multiplex PCR, while TCRdb's copy carries only in-frame clones and drops some. This sample carries 360,000 or so clones, roughly 87% of them seen once, and the ten largest clones take under 3%. Specimen: PBMCs or T cells enriched from blood (not recorded which). These TCRs come from a woman in her 30s who had recovered from COVID-19. CDR3s include the opening cysteine and the closing phenylalanine or tryptophan. D genes are given only for firm matches. A clone size is listed for some rows: how often the clone was seen (once, few, many), or a class if it is expanded.

size: .; J: TRBJ2-7; V: TRBV3-1/TRBV3-2; D: .; CDR3: CASSQGARAYEQYF; DNA: TGTGCCAGCAGCCAGGGGGCCAGGGCCTACGAGCAGTACTTC
size: .; J: TRBJ1-2; V: TRBV28; D: .; CDR3: CASSLWESNYGYTF; DNA: TGTGCCAGCAGTTTATGGGAGTCGAACTATGGCTACACCTTC
size: once; J: TRBJ1-2; V: TRBV2; D: .; CDR3: CASSRVGLATGSNYGYTF; DNA: TGTGCCAGCAGCAGGGTAGGCTTGGCGACAGGCTCTAACTATGGCTACACCTTC
size: .; J: TRBJ1-4; V: TRBV11-2; D: TRBD1; CDR3: CASSRDRVEKLFF; DNA: TGTGCCAGCAGCCGAGACAGGGTCGAAAAACTGTTTTTT
size: once; J: TRBJ2-1; V: TRBV3-1/TRBV3-2; D: TRBD1; CDR3: CASSPWDSSYNEQFF; DNA: TGTGCCAGCAGCCCCTGGGACAGTTCCTACAATGAGCAGTTCTTC
size: .; J: TRBJ1-5; V: TRBV28; D: .; CDR3: CASSSGNQPQHF; DNA: TGTGCCAGCAGTTCAGGGAATCAGCCCCAGCATTTT
size: .; J: TRBJ2-2; V: TRBV2; D: TRBD1; CDR3: CASTLSRTGRNTGELFF; DNA: TGTGCCAGCACCCTTTCTCGGACAGGGAGGAACACCGGGGAGCTGTTTTTT
size: .; J: TRBJ2-5; V: TRBV5-1; D: TRBD2; CDR3: CASSFSGGAGEETQYF; DNA: TGCGCCAGCAGCTTCTCCGGCGGAGCGGGAGAAGAGACCCAGTACTTC
size: .; J: TRBJ2-3; V: TRBV5-1; D: TRBD1; CDR3: CASSLGDRGEADTQYF; DNA: TGCGCCAGCAGCTTGGGGGACAGGGGAGAAGCAGATACGCAGTATTTT
size: few; J: TRBJ1-5; V: TRBV18; D: .; CDR3: CASSPGLSNQPQHF; DNA: TGTGCCAGCTCACCGGGACTCAGCAATCAGCCCCAGCATTTT
size: .; J: TRBJ1-4; V: TRBV28; D: .; CDR3: CASSSATNEKLFF; DNA: TGTGCCAGCAGTTCTGCAACTAATGAAAAACTGTTTTTT